This passage covers 25 T cell receptor beta chains from one sample sequenced in a study of T cells of healthy individuals. Via MiXCR, TCRdb re-called the 5' RACE reads, giving one row per CDR3 protein. The table has 90,000 to 100,000 distinct CDR3 sequences, roughly a sixth seen once. These receptors originate from a human donor in good health.

This chain links TRBV9 with TRBJ2-2; TRBD2 matches 7 bases. The length of the CDR3 is 15 residues. V lost 0 bases, J lost 1 base, and 0 bases stayed unmatched. Germline V gene lookup returns CDR1 SGDLS and CDR2 YYNGEE. The CDR3 sequence: CASSVAGGNTGELFF. The DNA of the CDR3 is TGTGCCAGCAGCGTAGCGGGAGGGAACACCGGGGAGCTGTTTTTT.

The J gene is TRBJ2-5, the V gene TRBV7-8, with D possibly TRBD2 on 5 matching bases. Germline V gene data show CDR1 as SGHVS and CDR2 as FQNEAQ. V lost 5 bases and J lost 4, with 11 bases in between. The CDR3 loop spans 13 amino acids. The CDR3 bases are TGTGCCAGCAGCCCGGGGTGGGGAGAGACCCAGTACTTC. It yields the protein CASSPGWGETQYF.

A word on this clonotype: A read error is likely, as this CDR3 ends without the conserved phenylalanine or tryptophan. The gene calls are TRBV20-1 and TRBJ2-1, with 9 bases fitting TRBD2. J gave up 5 bases and V 3 bases, and 5 bases lay outside the gene matches. Germline V lookup: CDR1 DFQATT, CDR2 SNEGSKA (reference sequence). The CDR3 has 14 amino acids. CDR3 sequence: CSARGTSSHNEQFL. The DNA of the CDR3 is TGCAGTGCTAGGGGGACTAGCAGCCACAATGAGCAGTTCCTC.

The chain recombines TRBV28 with TRBJ1-5; TRBD1 might be the D (6 bases). Germline CDR1 and CDR2: MDHEN and SYDVKM. V was clipped by 8 bases and J by 2 bases, with 19 bases between them. The CDR3 extends over 16 amino acids. The CDR3 sequence is CASQQGRGWGNQPQHF. The CDR3 DNA is TGTGCCAGCCAACAAGGCAGGGGCTGGGGCAATCAGCCCCAGCATTTT.

The chain has TRBV7-9 and TRBJ2-7; D is ambiguous. V lost 4 bases, J lost 4 bases, and 11 bases lay in between. Per germline, CDR1 SEHNR and CDR2 FQNEAQ (reference sequence). The CDR3 is made up of 13 amino acids. CDR3 DNA: TGTGCCAGCAGCTCGGATGGAAGTTACGAGCAGTACTTC. Translated: CASSSDGSYEQYF.

This clonotype was seen a few times. V is TRBV4-2 and J is TRBJ2-3; D call uncertain. In germline, CDR1 is LGHNA, CDR2 YNFKEQ. V lost 4 bases and J 4 bases, leaving 18 bases between the germline ends. The CDR3 consists of 16 residues. The DNA for the CDR3 is TGTGCCAGCAGCCCCCGCTTTCCCGTTGTTGCAGATACGCAGTATTTT. Amino acids: CASSPRFPVVADTQYF.

At least ten counts were recorded for this clonotype. This sequence joins TRBV7-8 and TRBJ2-7; tentative D call: TRBD1 (5 bases). Germline V gives CDR1 SGHVS, CDR2 FQNEAQ. The CDR3 has 15 amino acids. V was pared by 1 base and J by 3 bases, with 13 bases between. In nucleotides, the CDR3 is TGTGCCAGCAGCTTAGTGTCTGGGGCTGGCTACGAGCAGTACTTC. Translating gives CASSLVSGAGYEQYF.

A few counts support this clonotype. The rearrangement uses TRBV4-3 and TRBJ2-7, with a tentative D call TRBD1 (5 bases). The V end was cut by 0 bases, the J end by 2 bases, with 14 bases between. CDR3 length: 16 residues. CDR1 and CDR2 (germline): LGHNA, YSLEER. The CDR3 DNA reads TGCGCCAGCAGCCAAGAGTGGGGCCCGCTTGCCTACGAGCAGTACTTC. Amino acids: CASSQEWGPLAYEQYF.

The V and J genes are TRBV7-8 and TRBJ2-2; TRBD2 might be the D (6 bases). The germline V gene has CDR1 SGHVS and CDR2 FQNEAQ. This CDR3 has 15 residues. Trimming removed 7 bases at V and 3 bases at J, with 15 bases between. DNA of the CDR3: TGTGCCAGCACCCCCTATGGGAGGCACACCGGGGAGCTGTTTTTT. Its protein product is CASTPYGRHTGELFF.

The V and J genes are TRBV12-3 or TRBV12-4 and TRBJ2-2, with a tentative D call TRBD1 (5 bases). The CDR3 is 14 amino acids. V was cut by 2 bases and J by 8 bases, with 12 bases left in between. The chain's CDR3 is CASSLQAGKGELFF. The CDR3 DNA reads TGTGCCAGCAGTTTACAGGCAGGGAAGGGGGAGCTGTTTTTT.

The chain uses TRBV5-1 and TRBJ1-4, with unresolved D. V dropped 1 base and J dropped 5 bases, with 12 bases sitting between them. Looked up from germline, CDR1 is SGHRS and CDR2 is YFSETQ. This CDR3 region has 15 residues. The CDR3 spells CASSLRGPTNEKLFF. CDR3 sequence (DNA): TGCGCCAGCAGCTTGAGAGGACCCACCAATGAAAAACTGTTTTTT.

The chain employs TRBV20-1 and TRBJ2-7; maybe TRBD2 (6 bases). Trimming took 3 bases from V and 0 from J, leaving 9 bases between them. Germline lookup yields CDR1 DFQATT and CDR2 SNEGSKA (reference sequence). The CDR3 spans 13 residues. CDR3 coding DNA: TGCAGTGCTAGTCGACTAGACTCCTACGAGCAGTACTTC. Residues: CSASRLDSYEQYF.

The J gene is TRBJ2-2, the V gene TRBV13; D is unclear. The CDR3 spans 16 residues. The V gene lost 5 bases and the J gene lost 0 bases, with 13 bases spanning the gap. Germline V lookup: CDR1 PRHDT, CDR2 FYEKMQ (reference sequence). CDR3 in DNA: TGTGCCAGCAGCCTTGGCCGCGTATCGAACACCGGGGAGCTGTTTTTT. It encodes CASSLGRVSNTGELFF. The whole variable domain, filled in from reference TRBV13 and TRBJ2-2, reads AAGVIQSPRHLIKEKRETATLKCYPIPRHDTVYWYQQGPGQDPQFLISFYEKMQSDKGSIPDRFSAQQFSDYHSELNMSSLELGDSALYFCASSLGRVSNTGELFFGEGSRLTVL.

This clonotype was recorded at least ten times. V is TRBV4-1 and J is TRBJ1-5, with D unclear. Trimming took 3 bases from V and 6 from J, leaving 9 bases between them. Germline V gene sequence: CDR1 MGHRA, CDR2 YSYEKL. There are 13 residues in the CDR3. The DNA for the CDR3 is TGCGCCAGCAGCCACGCAGGTAGTCAGCCCCAGCATTTT. Translated, it gives CASSHAGSQPQHF.

This clonotype was observed at least ten times. J is TRBJ1-1 and V is TRBV18, with D possibly TRBD1 on 6 matching bases. The CDR3 runs 13 residues. Per germline, CDR1 KGHSH and CDR2 LQKENI. V was pared by 3 bases and J by 6 bases, with 11 bases between. CDR3 bases: TGTGCCAGCTCACCGAACACAGGGTCTGAAGCTTTCTTT. This sequence encodes CASSPNTGSEAFF. Combining the CDR3 with reference TRBV18 and TRBJ1-1 gives the whole variable domain NAGVMQNPRHLVRRRGQEARLRCSPMKGHSHVYWYRQLPEEGLKFMVYLQKENIIDESGMPKERFSAEFPKEGPSILRIQQVVRGDSAAYFCASSPNTGSEAFFGQGTRLTVV.

In its sample, this clonotype was seen many times. The chain couples TRBV6-4 to TRBJ2-7; 7 bases align to TRBD2. Trimming cost V 3 bases and J 2 bases; bases outside gene matches: 7. CDR3 length equals 15 residues. Looked up from germline, CDR1 is MRHNA and CDR2 is SNTAGT. The CDR3 DNA sequence: TGTGCCAGCAGTGAACTGGCGGGGGAGGCCTACGAGCAGTACTTC. Encoded protein: CASSELAGEAYEQYF.

The chain joins TRBV6-2 or TRBV6-3 to TRBJ1-5; D is ambiguous. Trimming cost V 3 bases and J 3 bases, with 6 bases left between them. Germline CDR1 reads MNHEY; CDR2 reads SVGEGT. The CDR3 consists of 13 residues. The DNA for the CDR3 is TGTGCCAGCAGTTATGGACCCAATCAGCCCCAGCATTTT. Translating it yields CASSYGPNQPQHF.

The sample holds a few counts of this clonotype. This chain uses TRBV5-1 with TRBJ2-5; D is unresolved. CDR3 length: 13 amino acids. The germline V and J ends were trimmed by 6 bases and 3 bases, with 12 bases remaining between them. The germline V gene has CDR1 SGHRS and CDR2 YFSETQ. The CDR3 nucleotides are TGCGCCAGCACAAAGGGTAGGGAAGAGACCCAGTACTTC. Its translation is CASTKGREETQYF.

The CDR3 region is CASSRQGGSYEQYF. The DNA of the CDR3 is TGTGCCAGCAGCCGACAGGGCGGTTCCTACGAGCAGTACTTC. The chain couples TRBV6-2 or TRBV6-3 to TRBJ2-7, with 7 bases aligning to TRBD1. The V segment lost 6 bases and the J segment 1 base; nucleotides outside the gene matches: 6. Germline V gives CDR1 MNHEY, CDR2 SVGEGT. The CDR3 contains 14 residues.

This chain links TRBV7-2 with TRBJ1-1; D ambiguous. This CDR3 has 14 residues. V lost 3 bases, J lost 11 bases, and 19 bases lay in between. Germline V gives CDR1 SGHTA, CDR2 FQGNSA. Here the CDR3 reads CASSLGVGNRRAFF. The CDR3 bases are TGTGCCAGCAGCTTGGGAGTCGGTAACCGTCGGGCTTTCTTT.

Worth noting for this clonotype: A much larger clone differs by one base, so this may be a read error. The chain carries TRBV28 and TRBJ1-2; D call uncertain. The CDR3 totals 13 residues. CDR1 and CDR2 (germline): MDHEN, SYDVKM. Written as DNA, the CDR3 is TGTGCCAGCAGTTCCCGGAGGGTTAGTGGCTACAACTTC. Translation: CASSSRRVSGYNF.

This clonotype was seen a few times. As DNA, the CDR3 is TGTGCCAGCAGTTTAGCCGGTGGGTATAGCAATCAGCCCCAGCATTTT. This sequence encodes CASSLAGGYSNQPQHF. The chain has TRBV28 and TRBJ1-5, with D hard to call. This CDR3 is built from 16 residues. Trimming removed 2 bases from V and 0 bases from J, with 11 bases in between. CDR1 and CDR2 (germline): MDHEN, SYDVKM.

The gene calls are TRBV10-3 and TRBJ2-1, with D possibly TRBD1 on 6 matching bases. Germline CDR1 and CDR2: ENHRY and SYGVKD. V was trimmed by 8 bases and J by 0 bases, leaving 20 bases between them. The CDR3 runs to 17 residues. CDR3 protein: CAIGNGIGGPSYNEQFF. CDR3 in DNA: TGTGCCATCGGGAACGGCATTGGGGGCCCCTCCTACAATGAGCAGTTCTTC.

The J gene is TRBJ2-3, the V gene TRBV20-1, with TRBD1 matching 7 bases. Germline V gives CDR1 DFQATT, CDR2 SNEGSKA (reference sequence). CDR3 length equals 13 residues. Losses at the gene ends were 3 bases for V and 6 bases for J; bases not matched to a gene: 6. CDR3 nucleotide sequence: TGCAGTGCTAGGTACAGGGGACGGGATACGCAGTATTTT. Its translation is CSARYRGRDTQYF.

The chain links TRBV12-3 or TRBV12-4 to TRBJ2-1; D remains unclear. This CDR3 comprises 14 residues. Trimming stripped 1 base from V and 9 bases from J, with 13 bases between. CDR3 region: CASSLGSGFGEQFF. CDR3 coding DNA: TGTGCCAGCAGTTTAGGGTCCGGATTCGGTGAGCAGTTCTTC.